This is a list of T cell receptor beta chains from one sample in a study of T cell clones after liver transplantation. Sequencing used immunoSEQ multiplex PCR; TCRdb keeps in-frame clones, though not all of them. This sample has tens of thousands of clones; around 70% occur once, and the top ten carry roughly a tenth. The specimen comprised CD4+ T cells from blood, sampled at the 22-month timepoint. Every receptor here comes from a human patient who received a liver transplant. T cells may partly derive from the graft donor. The conserved cysteine and the conserved F or W are not part of the CDR3 here. Each record gives: V gene, J gene, CDR3 protein.

V gene: TRBV9; J gene: TRBJ1-2; CDR3 protein: ASSVEGTGFNYGYT
V gene: TRBV9; J gene: TRBJ1-2; CDR3 protein: ASSVDRHGYT
V gene: TRBV30; J gene: TRBJ2-1; CDR3 protein: AWTAHPTGRWDNEQF
V gene: TRBV7-2; J gene: TRBJ2-7; CDR3 protein: ASSLTGLGDTYEQY
V gene: TRBV7-2; J gene: TRBJ1-1; CDR3 protein: ASSFTGSDTEAF
V gene: TRBV4-2; J gene: TRBJ1-6; CDR3 protein: ASSQEAGNNSPLH
V gene: TRBV15; J gene: TRBJ1-4; CDR3 protein: ATSRGRPQTGTGEKLF
V gene: TRBV6-1; J gene: TRBJ2-2; CDR3 protein: ASSRLAGTGELF
V gene: TRBV28; J gene: TRBJ2-3; CDR3 protein: ASHGDRGRKDTQY
V gene: TRBV30; J gene: TRBJ1-6; CDR3 protein: AWSVWTGGASYNSPLH
V gene: TRBV5-1; J gene: TRBJ2-7; CDR3 protein: ASSLGVREYEQY
V gene: TRBV4-1; J gene: TRBJ1-6; CDR3 protein: ASSQPVQGYRSPLH
V gene: TRBV6-5; J gene: TRBJ1-1; CDR3 protein: ASSYSSGKEAF
V gene: TRBV4-1; J gene: TRBJ2-5; CDR3 protein: ASSQGSMGGETQY
V gene: TRBV12-5; J gene: TRBJ2-1; CDR3 protein: ASALAAGGKNEQF
V gene: TRBV7-3; J gene: TRBJ1-1; CDR3 protein: ASSEGAARGVAF
V gene: TRBV7-9; J gene: TRBJ1-5; CDR3 protein: ASSSSQPGDQPQH
V gene: TRBV10-2; J gene: TRBJ2-3; CDR3 protein: ASSGATITDTQY
V gene: TRBV7-2; J gene: TRBJ2-2; CDR3 protein: ASSSRIGGTGELF
V gene: TRBV11-2; J gene: TRBJ2-3; CDR3 protein: ASTPQGGFTDTQY
V gene: TRBV11-2; J gene: TRBJ1-4; CDR3 protein: ASSLGVSGEKLF
V gene: TRBV5-1; J gene: TRBJ2-3; CDR3 protein: ASSPGGVDTQY
V gene: TRBV5-1; J gene: TRBJ2-3; CDR3 protein: ASSLGQTGGTDTQY
V gene: TRBV9; J gene: TRBJ1-2; CDR3 protein: ASSPVSGPYGYT
V gene: TRBV5-6; J gene: TRBJ2-3; CDR3 protein: ASLTSGGSTDTQY
V gene: TRBV6-5; J gene: TRBJ2-2; CDR3 protein: ASSRERGRELF
V gene: TRBV10-3; J gene: TRBJ2-7; CDR3 protein: AISDMTGGDYEQY
V gene: TRBV19; J gene: TRBJ1-1; CDR3 protein: ASSIRTGENTEAF
V gene: TRBV6-1; J gene: TRBJ2-5; CDR3 protein: ASSEWGGGFRETQY
V gene: TRBV6-1; J gene: TRBJ2-7; CDR3 protein: ASSGDRGLEQY
V gene: TRBV7-9; J gene: TRBJ1-6; CDR3 protein: ASSLETAGGASRGSPLH
V gene: TRBV19; J gene: TRBJ1-5; CDR3 protein: ASSTREGQPQH
V gene: TRBV25-1; J gene: TRBJ2-1; CDR3 protein: ASSNFGTGNYNEQF
V gene: TRBV6-1; J gene: TRBJ2-7; CDR3 protein: ASIIRGGAYEQY
V gene: TRBV6-1; J gene: TRBJ2-3; CDR3 protein: ASSNRGTDTQY
V gene: TRBV11-2; J gene: TRBJ1-4; CDR3 protein: ASSPNPGGEKLF
V gene: TRBV18; J gene: TRBJ1-3; CDR3 protein: ASSPSGRQSGNTIY
V gene: TRBV2; J gene: TRBJ2-2; CDR3 protein: ASTNRAGELF
V gene: TRBV18; J gene: TRBJ2-7; CDR3 protein: ASSPGTGSSYEQY
V gene: TRBV9; J gene: TRBJ2-5; CDR3 protein: ASSAAGGRTQY
V gene: TRBV2; J gene: TRBJ1-5; CDR3 protein: ASMEGGNQPQH
V gene: TRBV11-1; J gene: TRBJ2-2; CDR3 protein: ASSPGTGMGTGELF
V gene: TRBV7-8; J gene: TRBJ1-2; CDR3 protein: ASSPGQAYGYT
V gene: TRBV6-5; J gene: TRBJ1-3; CDR3 protein: ASTGGFGGNTIY
V gene: TRBV30; J gene: TRBJ1-6; CDR3 protein: AWTGDGGSPLH
V gene: TRBV11-1; J gene: TRBJ2-3; CDR3 protein: ASSYIASGSGTDTQY
V gene: TRBV5-6; J gene: TRBJ1-2; CDR3 protein: ASSSGRFGGGYGYT
V gene: TRBV7-2; J gene: TRBJ2-3; CDR3 protein: ASSLASGVTDTQY
V gene: TRBV30; J gene: TRBJ1-4; CDR3 protein: AWGTGAGATNEKLF
V gene: TRBV7-9; J gene: TRBJ2-1; CDR3 protein: ASSSGTSENNEQF
V gene: TRBV7-2; J gene: TRBJ2-1; CDR3 protein: ASSLLSGGGPYNEQF
V gene: TRBV5-4; J gene: TRBJ2-7; CDR3 protein: ASSGDRDFYEQY
V gene: TRBV13; J gene: TRBJ1-4; CDR3 protein: ASSPVRGPGEKLF
V gene: TRBV7-2; J gene: TRBJ2-3; CDR3 protein: ASSFEMRVTDTQY
V gene: TRBV6-6; J gene: TRBJ1-1; CDR3 protein: ASSFPGSMNTEAF
V gene: TRBV4-1; J gene: TRBJ1-6; CDR3 protein: ASTSSRVNSPLH
V gene: TRBV5-8; J gene: TRBJ2-6; CDR3 protein: ASSPWAARSGANVLT
V gene: TRBV2; J gene: TRBJ1-5; CDR3 protein: ASSEDGNSNQPQH